The T cell receptor beta chain under discussion was sequenced for a study of T cell responses to AZD1222 COVID-19 vaccine. Data came from immunoSEQ multiplex PCR; TCRdb stores just in-frame clones and leaves some out. The data contain 150,000 to 200,000 clones, about 90% of them singletons. There are 14 residues in the CDR3. Germline V gene sequence: CDR1 SNHLY, CDR2 FYNNEI. Trimming shortened V by 6 bases and J by 3 bases, and 14 bases separated the two germline ends. The sequenced sample was peripheral blood, obtained 28 days after the second AZD1222 dose. This rearrangement joins TRBV2 to TRBJ2-5; no clear D gene. The clonotype originates from an adult who received the AZD1222 COVID-19 vaccine. The CDR3 DNA follows: TGTGCCAGCAGGCCGGGCCTAGGGAAAGAGACCCAGTACTTC. This translates into CASRPGLGKETQYF.